There are a few counts of the clone carrying this T cell receptor (beta chain). V shed 2 bases and J 0 bases; nucleotides not matched to a gene: 2. Germline CDR1 reads GTSNPN; CDR2 reads SVGIG (reference sequence). The CDR3 runs to 14 residues. These data originate in a study of cytomegalovirus exposure and HLA in healthy donors. The primer mix had 60 Vbeta and 13 Jbeta primers. Assay: immunoSEQ multiplex PCR; the TCRdb copy retains only in-frame clones and omits some. The sample lists about 160,000 clones; less than 80% were seen once. This chain links TRBV30 with TRBJ1-2; 8 bases map to TRBD1. Sequencing was done on a sample of PBMCs. The source of this sequence is a man aged 35 to 55 in good health and CMV-seronegative. CDR3 DNA sequence: TGTGCCTGGAGTCGGACAGGGACTAACTATGGCTACACCTTC. Translation: CAWSRTGTNYGYTF.